These T cell receptor beta chains were read from a single sample in a study of early T cells in non-severe SARS-CoV-2 infection. Via MiXCR, TCRdb re-called the 5' RACE reads, giving one row per CDR3 protein. Among more than 45,000 distinct CDR3 sequences, approximately 8% were seen once, and the ten largest hold more than 3%. Material for sequencing was whole blood. The receptors shown here come from an adult who was a healthcare worker with PCR-confirmed SARS-CoV-2 infection or an uninfected control (not recorded which). CDR3s include the opening cysteine and the closing phenylalanine or tryptophan. The D gene is left open where the match is weak. Clone size is given for some rows only: seen once, a few or many times, or a class if the clone is expanded.

size	D	V	J	DNA	CDR3
few	NA	TRBV2	TRBJ1-2	TGTGCCAGCAGTGTCGGAGGATCACCCGAGAACTATGGCTACACCTTC	CASSVGGSPENYGYTF
many	NA	TRBV7-9	TRBJ2-1	TGTGCCAGCAGCCTAATTCTGCTGGGCTTCTTC	CASSLILLGFF
many	NA	TRBV28	TRBJ2-5	TGTGCCAGCAGCACCCATCCCTCCCAAGAGACCCAGTACTTC	CASSTHPSQETQYF
many	TRBD1	TRBV28	TRBJ2-2	TGTGCCAGCAGCCCGACAGGGTCGAACACCGGGGAGCTGTTTTTT	CASSPTGSNTGELFF
many	TRBD2	TRBV9	TRBJ2-2	TGTGCCAGCAGCTACCTGGGACTAGCGGGGTCGAACACCGGGGAGCTGTTTTTT	CASSYLGLAGSNTGELFF
many	TRBD1	TRBV12-3/TRBV12-4	TRBJ1-4	TGTGCCAGCAGTTTTTGGACAGGGGGGCTCGGTGAAAAACTGTTTTTT	CASSFWTGGLGEKLFF
many	TRBD2	TRBV29-1	TRBJ2-1	TGCAGCGTTGCCGGGTCGCAGCGGGAGGTTCAGTTCTTC	CSVAGSQREVQFF
NA	TRBD2	TRBV4-1	TRBJ2-3	TGCGCCAGCAGCCAAGATCGGCTAGCGGGAGGGACTAGCACAGATACGCAGTATTTT	CASSQDRLAGGTSTDTQYF
NA	TRBD1	TRBV11-2	TRBJ2-7	TGTGCCAGCAGCTCGGACAGGGCATCGTACGAGCAGTACTTC	CASSSDRASYEQYF
few	NA	TRBV18	TRBJ2-2	TGTGCCAGCTCACCAGGGAGCGGGGAGCTGTTTTTT	CASSPGSGELFF
few	NA	TRBV18	TRBJ2-5	TGTGCCAGCTCACCACGTCCACGAGAGACCCAGTACTTC	CASSPRPRETQYF
NA	TRBD2	TRBV5-1	TRBJ2-5	TGCGCCAGCAGGAAACTAGCGGGAGAGGAGGGCCAAGAGACCCAGTACTTC	CASRKLAGEEGQETQYF
few	TRBD2	TRBV9	TRBJ2-2	TGTGCCAGCAGCACTAGCGCGAACACCGGGGAGCTGTTTTTT	CASSTSANTGELFF
few	TRBD2	TRBV30	TRBJ2-1	TGTGCCTGGAGTTCGAGCGGGATATCAGGCAATGAGCAGTTCTTC	CAWSSSGISGNEQFF
NA	NA	TRBV7-9	TRBJ2-6	TGTGCCAGCAAGGTGGCTGGGGCCAACGTCCTGACTTTC	CASKVAGANVLTF
many	TRBD1	TRBV20-1	TRBJ2-3	TGCAGTGCTGACCCGGGACAGGCCACAGATACGCAGTATTTT	CSADPGQATDTQYF